This T cell receptor (beta chain) was profiled in a study of early T cells in non-severe SARS-CoV-2 infection (dated by TCRdb to the early 2020s). Some background on the complete study: TCR sequencing used bulk RNA from unsorted whole blood, so alpha and beta chains could not be paired. What the authors observed across the whole study: VDJdb matching was skewed toward anti-spike CD8 responses and likely underestimated virus-specific expansions by missing private and CD4 specificities.

From the cysteine through the phenylalanine, the CDR3 covers 15 amino acids. Only the CDR3 region is kept as DNA, spanning 45 bases read in frame from base 1. Unmatched junction bases come to 9, with V trimmed by 3 bases and J by 5 bases. The germline V gene supplies CDR1 SGHAT and CDR2 FQNNGV. The method behind the library was 5' RACE. These reads were obtained on a NextSeq 500. Unique molecular identifiers were attached to individual cDNA molecules in the TCR library protocol so that sequencing error and PCR bias could be corrected. Sequencing covered both TCR alpha and beta chains, and within each sample the abundances of alpha and beta sequences were tightly co-correlated. As for the authors' bioinformatics: Decombinator V4 was used to annotate TCR sequences for V gene, J gene and CDR3. Expanded TCRs were defined as changing significantly between any two time points under a Poisson model with p below 0.0001. TCR abundances were normalised to the total number of TCRs sequenced per sample and were expressed as counts per million. TRAV1-2 paired with TRAJ12, TRAJ20 or TRAJ33 defined MAIT TCRs, while TRAV10 paired with TRAJ18 defined iNKT TCRs. VDJdb, accessed 1 November 2021, was searched for CMV, EBV and SARS-CoV-2 annotated TCRs, excluding TCRs annotated for multiple antigens. Clones were called with MiXCR by TCRdb after fastp trimmed the public reads at Q25, and only in-frame beta chains were retained. Each entry is one CDR3 protein sequence, shown with its most common DNA and genes. For this entry, the V and J calls and clone size follow TCRdb and not the study's own pipeline. Counted in this sample were around 22,000 distinct CDR3 sequences; around 3.5% of them appeared once. The top ten constitute less than 7% of the sample.

Remarks on this clonotype: This clone's antigen is unknown. Base quality data are lacking; no much larger clone is found one base away.

A case-control design nested within a healthcare worker cohort in London, UK, was used, with weekly nasopharyngeal swab PCR tests and blood sampling performed. Healthcare workers were enrolled in the week of the UK lockdown, from 23 to 31 March 2020, and were followed every week for up to roughly 15 weeks. The source is an adult who was a healthcare worker with PCR-confirmed SARS-CoV-2 infection or an uninfected control (not recorded which). The sequenced sample consisted of whole blood. This chain joins TRBV11-2 to TRBJ2-5; 7 bases in the junction line up with TRBD1. The CDR3 reads as follows: CASSLARGGAETQYF. The DNA reads TGTGCCAGCAGCTTGGCGAGAGGGGGCGCGGAGACCCAGTACTTC.